Listed below are T cell receptor beta chains from one sample, sequenced in a study of cytomegalovirus exposure and HLA in healthy donors. The protocol was immunoSEQ multiplex PCR, while the TCRdb copy is restricted to in-frame clones and leaves out a portion. In the table there are approximately 180,000 clones, about four fifths of which are singletons. The source material was PBMCs. The receptors originated from a man younger than 35 in good health and CMV-seronegative. The CDR3 runs from the conserved cysteine through the conserved F or W. The D gene is left open where the match is weak. Clone size is stated in some rows and not others, as once, few, many or a class when expanded.

J: TRBJ2-7
size: NA
V: TRBV20-1
D: NA
CDR3: CSASYREQYF
DNA: TGCAGTGCCAGCTACAGAGAGCAGTACTTC

J: TRBJ1-2
size: NA
V: TRBV10-3
D: TRBD1
CDR3: CAISELGGQDLYGYTF
DNA: TGTGCCATCAGTGAGTTAGGGGGACAGGATCTCTATGGCTACACCTTC

J: TRBJ2-2
size: once
V: TRBV7-3
D: TRBD2
CDR3: CASKVGAGDGTGELFF
DNA: TGTGCCAGCAAAGTTGGAGCGGGAGATGGCACCGGGGAGCTGTTTTTT

J: TRBJ2-7
size: NA
V: TRBV4-2
D: NA
CDR3: CASSQPGTNSYEQYF
DNA: TGTGCCAGCAGCCAACCCGGGACAAACTCCTACGAGCAGTACTTC

J: TRBJ1-2
size: NA
V: TRBV7-8
D: TRBD1
CDR3: CASSLTDRGGYGYTF
DNA: TGTGCCAGCAGCTTAACCGACAGGGGAGGCTATGGCTACACCTTC

J: TRBJ2-7
size: NA
V: TRBV5-1
D: TRBD2
CDR3: CASSLAGGTSSYEQYF
DNA: TGCGCCAGCAGCTTGGCCGGGGGGACTAGTTCCTACGAGCAGTACTTC

J: TRBJ1-1
size: NA
V: TRBV5-1
D: NA
CDR3: CASSLVAGNTEAFF
DNA: TGCGCCAGCAGCTTGGTGGCGGGGAACACTGAAGCTTTCTTT

J: TRBJ2-2
size: once
V: TRBV27
D: TRBD2
CDR3: CASSSPSGRGGELFF
DNA: TGTGCCAGCAGTTCTCCTAGCGGGAGGGGCGGGGAGCTGTTTTTT

J: TRBJ2-1
size: NA
V: TRBV29-1
D: TRBD1
CDR3: CSVGRQGSSYNEQFF
DNA: TGCAGCGTTGGAAGACAGGGCTCTTCCTACAATGAGCAGTTCTTC

J: TRBJ1-1
size: NA
V: TRBV13
D: NA
CDR3: CASSLRGHNTEAFF
DNA: TGTGCCAGCAGCCTCAGGGGCCATAACACTGAAGCTTTCTTT

J: TRBJ2-7
size: NA
V: TRBV25-1
D: NA
CDR3: CASSEALAGTYEQYF
DNA: TGTGCCAGCAGTGAAGCCCTGGCGGGTACCTACGAGCAGTACTTC

J: TRBJ1-3
size: NA
V: TRBV5-1
D: NA
CDR3: CASSPNSGGPSGNTIYF
DNA: TGCGCCAGCAGCCCCAACAGCGGCGGACCCTCTGGAAACACCATATATTTT

J: TRBJ2-1
size: few
V: TRBV25-1
D: TRBD2
CDR3: CASSEASGTYNEQFF
DNA: TGTGCCAGCAGTGAGGCTAGCGGGACCTACAATGAGCAGTTCTTC

J: TRBJ2-5
size: NA
V: TRBV9
D: TRBD2
CDR3: CASSPGRASGGETQYF
DNA: TGTGCCAGCAGCCCAGGTAGGGCTAGCGGGGGGGAGACCCAGTACTTC

J: TRBJ2-1
size: NA
V: TRBV19
D: NA
CDR3: CASSIVADPLYNEQFF
DNA: TGTGCCAGTAGTATAGTAGCGGACCCTCTCTACAATGAGCAGTTCTTC

J: TRBJ2-7
size: once
V: TRBV19
D: NA
CDR3: CASRQGQLAGEQYF
DNA: TGTGCCAGTAGACAAGGACAGCTCGCCGGGGAGCAGTACTTC

J: TRBJ1-1
size: NA
V: TRBV5-6
D: NA
CDR3: CASSPASRGRGTEAFF
DNA: TGTGCCAGCAGCCCCGCATCGCGGGGGCGAGGCACTGAAGCTTTCTTT

J: TRBJ2-1
size: NA
V: TRBV5-6
D: NA
CDR3: CASSPFSYNEQFF
DNA: TGTGCCAGCAGCCCCTTTTCCTACAATGAGCAGTTCTTC

J: TRBJ2-7
size: few
V: TRBV7-2
D: NA
CDR3: CASSLGRYYEQYF
DNA: TGTGCCAGCAGCCTGGGCCGATACTACGAGCAGTACTTC

J: TRBJ2-2
size: NA
V: TRBV7-2
D: NA
CDR3: CASSFGRGGLFF
DNA: TGTGCCAGCAGCTTTGGCCGAGGAGGGCTGTTTTTT

J: TRBJ2-1
size: NA
V: TRBV4-1
D: TRBD2
CDR3: CASSQRGGNNEQFF
DNA: TGCGCCAGCAGCCAGCGGGGGGGCAACAATGAGCAGTTCTTC

J: TRBJ2-7
size: NA
V: TRBV7-2
D: NA
CDR3: CASSFQGPRDEQYF
DNA: TGTGCCAGCAGCTTCCAGGGCCCTAGGGACGAGCAGTACTTC

J: TRBJ2-3
size: once
V: TRBV13
D: TRBD1
CDR3: CASSVRTGVAGDTQYF
DNA: TGTGCCAGCAGCGTACGAACAGGGGTTGCCGGAGATACGCAGTATTTT

J: TRBJ2-2
size: once
V: TRBV5-6
D: TRBD2
CDR3: CASSLTRYGTRGIPGELFF
DNA: TGTGCCAGCAGCTTGACCCGTTACGGGACTAGAGGGATCCCCGGGGAGCTGTTTTTT

J: TRBJ2-2
size: NA
V: TRBV10-3
D: TRBD1
CDR3: CAISDETGGTGELFF
DNA: TGTGCCATCAGTGACGAGACAGGGGGCACCGGGGAGCTGTTTTTT

J: TRBJ2-2
size: NA
V: TRBV9
D: NA
CDR3: CASSEMDTTTGELFF
DNA: TGTGCCAGCAGCGAGATGGACACCACCACCGGGGAGCTGTTTTTT

J: TRBJ1-4
size: NA
V: TRBV5-4
D: TRBD1
CDR3: CASSSARDRSSEKLFF
DNA: TGTGCCAGCAGCTCCGCGCGGGACAGGAGTAGTGAAAAACTGTTTTTT

J: TRBJ2-3
size: NA
V: TRBV11-2
D: NA
CDR3: CASSSLGGGADTQYF
DNA: TGTGCCAGCAGCTCCCTGGGGGGTGGGGCGGATACGCAGTATTTT

J: TRBJ1-5
size: NA
V: TRBV7-8
D: NA
CDR3: CASSLALQANQPQHF
DNA: TGTGCCAGCAGCTTAGCGCTCCAAGCCAATCAGCCCCAGCATTTT

J: TRBJ2-4
size: NA
V: TRBV7-3
D: TRBD2
CDR3: CASSSGLAGVQYF
DNA: TGTGCCAGCAGCTCAGGACTAGCGGGGGTTCAGTACTTC

J: TRBJ1-6
size: once
V: TRBV11-2
D: TRBD1
CDR3: CASSRGTGFPSSYNSPLHF
DNA: TGTGCCAGCTCGAGGGGGACAGGCTTCCCAAGCTCCTATAATTCACCCCTCCACTTT

J: TRBJ1-6
size: NA
V: TRBV7-9
D: NA
CDR3: CASSLEGGENSPLHF
DNA: TGTGCCAGCAGCTTAGAAGGGGGGGAGAATTCACCCCTCCACTTT

J: TRBJ2-7
size: NA
V: TRBV19
D: NA
CDR3: CASSSNREAYEQYF
DNA: TGTGCCAGTAGTTCAAACAGGGAAGCCTACGAGCAGTACTTC

J: TRBJ2-5
size: NA
V: TRBV9
D: TRBD2
CDR3: CASSVGASGGPETQYF
DNA: TGTGCCAGCAGCGTAGGGGCCAGCGGGGGTCCGGAGACCCAGTACTTC

J: TRBJ1-2
size: NA
V: TRBV4-3
D: NA
CDR3: CASSQGRSYGYTF
DNA: TGCGCCAGCAGCCAAGGCCGCAGCTATGGCTACACCTTC

J: TRBJ2-7
size: NA
V: TRBV7-9
D: TRBD1
CDR3: CASSGRDRGLGEQYF
DNA: TGTGCCAGCAGCGGCCGGGACAGGGGGCTAGGCGAGCAGTACTTC

J: TRBJ1-2
size: NA
V: TRBV7-8
D: NA
CDR3: CASSLVLPAANYGYTF
DNA: TGTGCCAGCAGCTTAGTCCTGCCAGCGGCTAACTATGGCTACACCTTC

J: TRBJ1-4
size: medium-sized
V: TRBV2
D: NA
CDR3: CASTLGDSPNEELFF
DNA: TGTGCCAGCACCCTAGGGGACTCCCCTAATGAGGAACTGTTTTTT

J: TRBJ1-2
size: NA
V: TRBV5-4
D: NA
CDR3: CASSLNLANYGYTF
DNA: TGTGCCAGCAGCTTGAACCTAGCTAACTATGGCTACACCTTC

J: TRBJ1-5
size: NA
V: TRBV7-2
D: TRBD1
CDR3: CASSYRGRQPQHF
DNA: TGTGCCAGCAGCTACAGGGGTAGACAGCCCCAGCATTTT

J: TRBJ2-7
size: few
V: TRBV27
D: NA
CDR3: CASSLSRTYEQYF
DNA: TGTGCCAGCAGTTTATCCAGGACCTACGAGCAGTACTTC

J: TRBJ2-7
size: NA
V: TRBV6-6
D: TRBD2
CDR3: CASIGGTYEQYF
DNA: TGTGCCAGCATCGGGGGGACCTACGAGCAGTACTTC

J: TRBJ2-2
size: NA
V: TRBV6-5
D: TRBD1
CDR3: CASSWDRATGELFF
DNA: TGTGCCAGCAGCTGGGACAGGGCCACCGGGGAGCTGTTTTTT

J: TRBJ2-3
size: NA
V: TRBV4-2
D: NA
CDR3: CASSQGPDTQYF
DNA: TGTGCCAGCAGCCAGGGCCCAGATACGCAGTATTTT

J: TRBJ2-7
size: few
V: TRBV11-1
D: TRBD1
CDR3: CASSLRTGPRDEQYF
DNA: TGTGCCAGCAGCTTAAGGACAGGCCCTCGGGACGAGCAGTACTTC

J: TRBJ1-3
size: NA
V: TRBV6-1
D: TRBD1
CDR3: CASGQGAFGNTIYF
DNA: TGTGCCAGCGGACAGGGGGCGTTCGGAAACACCATATATTTT